This T cell receptor beta chain was documented in a study of blood T cell repertoires in COVID-19. Study-wide context: Donors in the United States, Italy and Spain gave samples during acute or convalescent COVID-19.

The CDR3 consists of 16 residues. Trimming cost V 4 bases and J 7 bases; bases outside gene matches: 13. CDR1 and CDR2 (germline): MGHRA, YSYEKL. Symptom resolution, clearance, or two negative PCRs marked donors in Cohort 3 as recovered. The authors' processing: It was from reference gene primer amplification that nucleated cell counts were estimated. Assay used: immunoSEQ multiplex PCR; TCRdb lists only in-frame clones, some missing. The DNA was the basis for D and trimming; V, J and clone size are from that table. This sample has some 500,000 clones, with around 87% found just once. Sample: PBMCs or T cells enriched from blood (not recorded which). The gene calls are TRBV4-1 and TRBJ2-7; 10 nucleotides line up with TRBD2. This receptor was identified in a woman in her 40s who had recovered from COVID-19. In DNA form, the CDR3 reads TGCGCCAGCAGCCCGGTCGTCCTAGCGGGAGCGGGGGAGCAGTACTTC. Encoded protein: CASSPVVLAGAGEQYF.